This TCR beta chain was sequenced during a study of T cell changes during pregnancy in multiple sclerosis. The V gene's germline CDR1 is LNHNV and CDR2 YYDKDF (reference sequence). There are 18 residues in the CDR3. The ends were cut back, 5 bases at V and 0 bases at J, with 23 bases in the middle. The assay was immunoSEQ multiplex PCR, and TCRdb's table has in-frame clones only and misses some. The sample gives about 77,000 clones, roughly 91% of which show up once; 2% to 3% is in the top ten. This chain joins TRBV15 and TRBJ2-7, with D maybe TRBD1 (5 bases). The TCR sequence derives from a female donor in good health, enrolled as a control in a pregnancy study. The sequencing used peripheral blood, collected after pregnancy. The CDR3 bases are TGTGCCACCAGCGAAGGGGTAGGGTACAGCCTTTCCTCCTACGAGCAGTACTTC. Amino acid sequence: CATSEGVGYSLSSYEQYF. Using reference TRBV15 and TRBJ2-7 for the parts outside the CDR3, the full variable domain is DAMVIQNPRYQVTQFGKPVTLSCSQTLNHNVMYWYQQKSSQAPKLLFHYYDKDFNNEADTPDNFQSRRPNTSFCFLDIRSPGLGDTAMYLCATSEGVGYSLSSYEQYFGPGTRLTVT.